This passage covers 21 T cell receptor beta chains from one sample sequenced in a study of blood T cells in healthy people across ages (dated by TCRdb to about 2015). Library generation was performed with 5' RACE. The second PCR ran for about 6 to 12 cycles and used a J-beta primer mix along with a sample-barcoded 5' primer. Using fastp trimming at Q25 and MiXCR clonotype assembly, TCRdb reanalyzed the public sequencing data and kept in-frame beta chains. All rows with the same CDR3 protein become a single entry with the most common DNA and genes. The sample includes 1.8 million or so distinct CDR3 sequences, with more than 35% observed a single time. The ten largest clones represent approximately 22% of the sample. Sequencing was done on a sample of blood. Receptor source: a human donor in good health.

The chain employs TRBV7-9 and TRBJ2-1, with D perhaps TRBD2 (5 bases). The CDR3 runs 17 residues. V was cut by 1 base and J by 3 bases, with 16 bases left in between. Germline lookup yields CDR1 SEHNR and CDR2 FQNEAQ (reference sequence). For the CDR3, the DNA is TGTGCCAGCAGCTTAGTGGGTGGAGAGGCGGGCTACAATGAGCAGTTCTTC. This translates into CASSLVGGEAGYNEQFF.

The V and J genes are TRBV15 and TRBJ2-1; perhaps TRBD2 as D (5 bases). The tail of the sequence fits TRBJ2-7 better, so the J call may be wrong. CDR1 is LNHNV and CDR2 is YYDKDF in the germline V gene (reference sequence). The CDR3 runs to 16 residues. The CDR3 DNA sequence: TGTGCCACCAGCAGATCGTGGACTGGACTCGCCTACGAGCAGTACTTC. Amino acid sequence: CATSRSWTGLAYEQYF.

This clonotype occurred a few times. A much larger clone lies one base from this, so it may be a read error. The chain has TRBV4-2 and TRBJ2-1; D might be TRBD1 (6 bases). The CDR3 totals 21 residues. Germline V CDR1 and CDR2: LGHNA, YNFKEQ. CDR3 nucleotides: TGTGCCAGCAGCCAAGAGATGGGGGCCCATAATACCCAATACTCCTACAATGTGCAGTTCTTC. Translation gives CASSQEMGAHNTQYSYNVQFF.

In the case of this clonotype: The junction does not match germline at one end; this may be a read error. The chain employs TRBV12-3 or TRBV12-4 and TRBJ2-1; D might be TRBD2 (7 bases). This CDR3 has 15 residues. CDR3 residues: CASSFVAGAYNEQFF. For the CDR3, the DNA is TGTGCTAGCAGTTTTGTGGCGGGGGCATACAATGAGCAGTTCTTC.

The V and J genes are TRBV11-2 and TRBJ1-4; tentatively, D is TRBD1 (5 bases). V was trimmed by 8 bases and J by 3 bases, leaving 19 bases between them. The germline V gene has CDR1 SGHAT and CDR2 FQNNGV. The CDR3 contains 16 residues. CDR3 nucleotide sequence: TGTGCCAGCTTACGGGGCCTAGGTGCGGCTAATGAAAAACTGTTTTTT. Translated, it gives CASLRGLGAANEKLFF.

The V and J genes are TRBV3-1 and TRBJ2-7; D is ambiguous. CDR3 length: 17 amino acids. The V gene's germline CDR1 is LGHDT and CDR2 YNNKEL (reference sequence). Trimming removed 0 bases from V and 0 bases from J, with 15 bases in between. The DNA of the CDR3 is TGTGCCAGCAGCCAAGAACGACGGGTCGTCACCTCCTACGAGCAGTACTTC. This translates into CASSQERRVVTSYEQYF.

V usage is TRBV4-2 and J usage is TRBJ2-1; D perhaps matches TRBD2 (6 bases). The CDR3 totals 15 residues. Germline V gene data show CDR1 as LGHNA and CDR2 as YNFKEQ. V was cut by 1 base and J by 5 bases, with 12 bases left in between. Written as DNA, the CDR3 is TGTGCCAGCAGCCAAGCGGGACTTTTCAACAATGAGCAGTTCTTC. Its protein is CASSQAGLFNNEQFF.

The rearrangement links TRBV20-1 to TRBJ2-1; no definite D call. CDR1 is DFQATT and CDR2 is SNEGSKA in the germline V gene (reference sequence). V lost 6 bases and J lost 8, with 17 bases in between. This CDR3 has 13 residues. The CDR3 reads CSASNLDRDEQFF. DNA for the CDR3: TGCAGTGCCTCTAACCTGGATAGGGATGAGCAGTTCTTC.

This clonotype was seen a single time. The junction and the germline gene differ at one end; a read error may be behind it. The chain employs TRBV19 and TRBJ2-7; 7 bases are a match to TRBD1. CDR3 size: 13 residues. The V gene's germline CDR1 is LNHDA and CDR2 SQIVND (reference sequence). The CDR3 coding sequence is TGTACCAGCCGGGACAGAGTGACCTACGAGCAGTACTTC. Translated: CTSRDRVTYEQYF.

The chain is built from TRBV9 and TRBJ1-2, with 11 bases lining up with TRBD1. The germline V gene encodes CDR1 SGDLS and CDR2 YYNGEE. The J segment lost 8 bases and the V segment lost 2 bases, leaving 11 bases of the junction unmatched. The CDR3 covers 16 residues. The CDR3 DNA sequence: TGTGCCAGCAGCGTTCTTGGTGGACAGGGGGCTGGGGGCTACACCTTC. Residues: CASSVLGGQGAGGYTF.

The chain recombines TRBV19 with TRBJ2-1; 10 bases match TRBD1. Germline CDR1 reads LNHDA; CDR2 reads SQIVND (reference sequence). Trimming removed 10 bases from V and 5 bases from J; junction bases left unmatched: 11. The CDR3 length is 15 residues. In DNA form, the CDR3 reads TGTGCCACCACCAGACAGGGGGCGGGAAACAATGAGCAGTTCTTC. It encodes CATTRQGAGNNEQFF.

About this clonotype: An end of the junction does not agree with germline; a read error may underlie this. The chain links TRBV6-5 to TRBJ2-1; 9 positions agree with TRBD1. CDR1 MNHEY and CDR2 SVGAGI come from the germline V gene. CDR3 length equals 15 residues. The CDR3 nucleotides are TGTGCCAGCAGTTCGACAGGGGGTTCCTACAATGGGCAGTTCTTC. Translating it yields CASSSTGGSYNGQFF.

This chain uses TRBV7-2 with TRBJ1-1; 8 nucleotides line up with TRBD1. This CDR3 is 16 amino acids long. Per the germline V gene, CDR1 is SGHTA and CDR2 is FQGNSA. After removal of 5 bases from V and 4 bases from J, the junction contained 12 bases not matched to a gene. The CDR3 DNA follows: TGTGCCAGCAGCCGGACAGGGACAAGGGGAGGCACTGAAGCTTTCTTT. Translation: CASSRTGTRGGTEAFF.

This clonotype has only a few counts. The chain recombines TRBV20-1 with TRBJ2-7; perhaps D is TRBD1 or TRBD2 (6 bases each). This CDR3 has 14 residues. Trimming removed 3 bases at V and 2 bases at J, with 14 bases between. Per the germline V gene, CDR1 is DFQATT and CDR2 is SNEGSKA (reference sequence). The chain's CDR3 is CSARRDTTTYEQYF. The CDR3 DNA reads as TGCAGTGCTAGGCGGGACACAACAACCTACGAGCAGTACTTC.

This clonotype appeared a single time. The V and J genes are TRBV6-5 and TRBJ2-1, with no clear D. Trimming cost V 6 bases and J 8 bases, with 17 bases left between them. Germline assignment: CDR1 MNHEY and CDR2 SVGAGI. The CDR3 has 14 residues. CDR3 residues: CASSPELASHEQFF. In DNA, the CDR3 is TGTGCCAGCAGCCCCGAATTAGCCAGCCATGAGCAGTTCTTC.

This clonotype has a count of ten or more. J is TRBJ1-2 and V is TRBV7-8; TRBD1 aligns across 7 bases. V trimming: 5 bases; J trimming: 2 bases; junction bases outside the gene matches: 8. Per the germline V gene, CDR1 is SGHVS and CDR2 is FQNEAQ. The CDR3 consists of 15 residues. The CDR3 DNA follows: TGTGCCAGCAGCGGTCTTGGGACAGAAAACTATGGCTACACCTTC. This sequence encodes CASSGLGTENYGYTF.

CDR3 DNA sequence: TGTGCCAGCAGTGAAGGCAGGAGCCCAACTGAAGCTTTCTTT. Its translation is CASSEGRSPTEAFF. This sequence joins TRBV6-1 and TRBJ1-1; D call uncertain. V lost 1 base, J lost 5 bases, and 11 bases lay in between. Germline-derived CDR1 and CDR2 are MNHNS and SASEGT. This CDR3 has 14 residues.

The chain has TRBV7-9 and TRBJ2-5; 10 bases align to TRBD1. The J call is doubtful: the DNA matches TRBJ2-7 better. This CDR3 is built from 16 residues. The germline CDR1 and CDR2 sequences are SEHNR and FQNEAQ (reference sequence). DNA of the CDR3: TGTGCCAGCAGCTTGGGACAGGGGAATAAACGCTACGAGCAGTACTTC. Translation gives CASSLGQGNKRYEQYF.

V gene TRBV5-1 combines with J gene TRBJ2-7; D is unclear. Germline V gene sequence: CDR1 SGHRS, CDR2 YFSETQ. The CDR3 sequence is 13 residues long. The ends were cut back, 4 bases at V and 4 bases at J, with 12 bases in the middle. The CDR3 region has the DNA TGCGCCAGCAGCCTCAGTCCGGAGTACGAGCAGTACTTC. Its protein product is CASSLSPEYEQYF.

This clonotype has only a few counts. The chain is built from TRBV4-1 and TRBJ2-4; 13 bases fit TRBD2. The J call is uncertain, as TRBJ2-7 better fits the DNA end. The CDR3 extends over 17 amino acids. Per the germline V gene, CDR1 is MGHRA and CDR2 is YSYEKL. This chain's CDR3 is CASSQVPTSGGHYEQYF. Written as DNA, the CDR3 is TGCGCCAGCAGCCAAGTTCCGACTAGCGGGGGGCACTACGAGCAGTACTTC.

Note on this clonotype: A much larger clonotype is one base distant, so this may be a read error. The rearrangement joins TRBV7-2 to TRBJ2-7; 11 nucleotides match TRBD2. Germline V CDR1 and CDR2: SGHTA, FQGNSA. The junction had 6 bases not matched to a gene; V was cut back by 5 bases and J by 6 bases. This CDR3 is built from 14 residues. CDR3 bases: TGTGCCAGCAGCATACTAGCGGGGGATCTCGAGCAGTACTTC. This gives the protein CASSILAGDLEQYF.